The clone carrying this T cell receptor beta chain was observed many times. The antigen is undetermined. TCRdb itself ran the 5' RACE reads through MiXCR, one entry per CDR3 protein. This table has 150,000 to 200,000 distinct CDR3 sequences, roughly 13% appearing once. The data are from a study of CD8 T cells in ankylosing spondylitis. Whole-study findings and limits: For ankylosing spondylitis blood, a TCR beta motif of under 10 highly homologous variants appeared characteristic.

Trimming left V 4 bases short and J 5 bases short, with 15 bases between. CDR1 SGHRS and CDR2 YFSETQ come from the germline V gene. The CDR3 consists of 14 residues. The sample taken for sequencing was blood, either unsorted or a sorted T cell fraction (not recorded which). This clonotype was obtained from a female donor with ankylosing spondylitis or in good health (not recorded which). The chain joins TRBV5-1 to TRBJ1-1; D may be TRBD1 (6 bases). The CDR3 is CASSPLDSRTEAFF. The CDR3 DNA is TGCGCCAGCAGCCCCTTGGACAGCCGGACTGAAGCTTTCTTT.